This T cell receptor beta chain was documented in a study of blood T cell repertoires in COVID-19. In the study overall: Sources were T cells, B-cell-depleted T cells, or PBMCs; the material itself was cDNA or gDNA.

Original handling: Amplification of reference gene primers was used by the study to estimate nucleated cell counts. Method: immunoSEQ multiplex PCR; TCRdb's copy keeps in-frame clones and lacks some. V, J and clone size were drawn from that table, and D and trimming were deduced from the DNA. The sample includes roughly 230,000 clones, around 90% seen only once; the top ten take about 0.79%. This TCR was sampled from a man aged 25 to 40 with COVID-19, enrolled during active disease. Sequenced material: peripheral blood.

CDR3 region: CASSLRQAGTDTQYF. The CDR3 bases are TGTGCCAGCAGCCTCAGACAGGCTGGCACAGATACGCAGTATTTT. V and J are TRBV7-2 and TRBJ2-3; possible D gene TRBD1, 6 bases. This CDR3 comprises 15 residues. CDR1 is SGHTA and CDR2 is FQGNSA in the germline V gene. Trimming stripped 5 bases from V and 1 base from J, with 13 bases between.